These 3 T cell receptor beta chains were sequenced from one sample in a study of OX40 agonist ivuxolimab in advanced cancers. Sequenced by immunoSEQ multiplex PCR; TCRdb stores in-frame clones only, minus some. There are 65,000 to 70,000 clones in the sample; 70% to 80% occur only once, and around 1.5% lies in the top ten. Sequencing used CD4+ or CD8+ T cells sorted from blood, obtained in a trial of the OX40 agonist ivuxolimab. Receptors originate from an adult with an advanced solid tumor such as melanoma, head and neck, liver or kidney cancer.

The chain joins TRBV4-2 to TRBJ2-3; TRBD1 aligns across 8 bases. The CDR3 covers 16 residues. J was trimmed by 1 base and V by 4 bases; bases with no gene match: 7. Germline CDR1 LGHNA, CDR2 YNFKEQ. The CDR3 nucleotides are TGTGCCAGCAGCCTATGGGGACAGGCGCGCACAGATACGCAGTATTTT. Translated, it gives CASSLWGQARTDTQYF.

V usage is TRBV10-3 and J usage is TRBJ2-3; 8 positions match TRBD2. V trimming: 6 bases; J trimming: 0 bases; junction bases outside the gene matches: 11. This CDR3 is built from 17 residues. In germline, CDR1 is ENHRY, CDR2 SYGVKD. For the CDR3, the DNA is TGTGCCATCAGCCAGCGGAGCGGGGGATCTAGCACAGATACGCAGTATTTT. It specifies CAISQRSGGSSTDTQYF.

J is TRBJ1-2 and V is TRBV27, with D perhaps TRBD1 (6 bases). CDR1 and CDR2 (germline): MNHEY, SMNVEV (reference sequence). Trimming cost V 3 bases and J 10 bases, with 18 bases left between them. The CDR3 is 14 amino acids. CDR3 in amino acids: CASSLNRASNDYTF. The CDR3 nucleotides read TGTGCCAGCAGTTTGAACAGGGCAAGTAATGACTACACCTTC.